A single sample is the source of the 30 T cell receptor beta chains below, sequenced in a study of T cell responses to AZD1222 COVID-19 vaccine. Sequenced by immunoSEQ multiplex PCR; TCRdb stores in-frame clones only, minus some. The sample has around 110,000 clones; under 90% are singletons. Sequences were derived from peripheral blood, sampled on day 0 of AZD1222 vaccination. These receptors were taken from an adult in good health.

The J gene is TRBJ2-5, the V gene TRBV5-1; 10 bases are a match to TRBD1. V dropped 4 bases and J dropped 5; count of bases not matched to a gene: 2. The CDR3 runs 13 residues. Germline CDR1 SGHRS, CDR2 YFSETQ. The CDR3 spells CASSTGQGETQYF. CDR3 in DNA: TGCGCCAGCAGCACGGGACAGGGGGAGACCCAGTACTTC.

Concerning this clone itself: At one of its ends the junction is not consistent with the germline gene, which may arise from a read error. The chain employs TRBV3-1 (or the pseudogene TRBV3-2) and TRBJ1-1; no reliable D call. This CDR3 has 13 residues. Germline CDR1 LGHDT, CDR2 YNNKEL (reference sequence). The CDR3 region has the DNA TGTGCCAGCAGTCCACCGTTTAACACAGAAGCTTTCTTT. It codes for CASSPPFNTEAFF.

V gene TRBV7-2 combines with J gene TRBJ2-3, with 7 bases that match TRBD1. The CDR3 is 16 residues long. CDR1 and CDR2 (germline): SGHTA, FQGNSA. The ends lost 1 base at V and 3 bases at J; junction bases unmatched: 7. For the CDR3, the DNA is TGTGCCAGCAGCTTAGTAGTGACAGGGTCGACAGATACGCAGTATTTT. This codes for CASSLVVTGSTDTQYF.

The CDR3 loop is CASSGGVRRVRNTEAFF. The CDR3, as DNA: TGCGCCAGCAGTGGAGGGGTACGGAGGGTCCGGAACACTGAAGCTTTCTTT. V usage is TRBV5-1 and J usage is TRBJ1-1; D might be TRBD1 (5 bases). The CDR3 covers 17 residues. Trimming pared 5 bases from V and 1 base from J, leaving 21 bases between. Germline CDR1 and CDR2: SGHRS and YFSETQ.

This clone has only one observation. The CDR3 region is CASSESLAGGNEQYF. CDR3 sequence (DNA): TGTGCCAGCAGTGAATCGCTAGCGGGAGGAAACGAGCAGTACTTC. This rearrangement joins TRBV25-1 to TRBJ2-7; 11 positions agree with TRBD2. V dropped 1 base and J dropped 5; count of bases not matched to a gene: 4. In germline, CDR1 is MGHDK, CDR2 SYGVNS. This CDR3 comprises 15 residues.

This clone was seen only once. This rearrangement joins TRBV5-1 to TRBJ2-3; D is undetermined. V was shortened by 4 bases and J by 5 bases, with 11 bases between the two germline ends. The CDR3 totals 13 residues. The germline V gene has CDR1 SGHRS and CDR2 YFSETQ. CDR3 sequence (DNA): TGCGCCAGCAGCCTTTCCTCAAAAGATACGCAGTATTTT. Its translation: CASSLSSKDTQYF.

The chain carries TRBV7-3 and TRBJ2-2; a possible D gene is TRBD1 (6 bases). V shed 4 bases and J shed 4 bases, with 10 bases lying between them. The CDR3 loop spans 14 amino acids. Germline V gives CDR1 SGHTA, CDR2 FQGTGA. The CDR3 nucleotides read TGTGCCAGCAGCTACGGCAGGGGCACCGGGGAGCTGTTTTTT. It yields the protein CASSYGRGTGELFF.

The chain combines TRBV18 with TRBJ1-1; 7 nucleotides align to TRBD1. CDR3 length: 14 amino acids. The germline CDR1 and CDR2 sequences are KGHSH and LQKENI. V was pared by 3 bases and J by 4 bases, with 5 bases of the junction left unmatched. DNA of the CDR3: TGTGCCAGCTCACCCGACAGGGAGGCCACTGAAGCTTTCTTT. Encoded protein: CASSPDREATEAFF. The whole variable domain, filled in from reference TRBV18 and TRBJ1-1, reads NAGVMQNPRHLVRRRGQEARLRCSPMKGHSHVYWYRQLPEEGLKFMVYLQKENIIDESGMPKERFSAEFPKEGPSILRIQQVVRGDSAAYFCASSPDREATEAFFGQGTRLTVV.

The chain joins TRBV5-4 to TRBJ2-1; a possible D gene is TRBD1 (5 bases). Germline V gives CDR1 SGHNT, CDR2 YYREEE (reference sequence). V was clipped by 4 bases and J by 0 bases, with 14 bases between them. The CDR3 is 16 residues long. CDR3 DNA: TGTGCCAGCAGCCTCGGACAAGCCAGCTCCTACAATGAGCAGTTCTTC. As protein: CASSLGQASSYNEQFF.

The rearrangement joins TRBV6-5 to TRBJ1-3; D possibly corresponds to TRBD1 (5 bases). The CDR3 spans 16 residues. V was trimmed by 4 bases and J by 0 bases, leaving 13 bases between them. CDR1 and CDR2 (germline): MNHEY, SVGAGI. CDR3 loop: CASSLTDDHSGNTIYF. CDR3 sequence (DNA): TGTGCCAGCAGTTTGACAGACGACCACTCTGGAAACACCATATATTTT.

Only a few counts were recorded for this clone. This chain connects TRBV5-4 to TRBJ2-7; D is ambiguous. Germline V CDR1 and CDR2: SGHNT, YYREEE (reference sequence). Trimming took off 4 bases at V and 3 bases at J, with 14 bases between the two ends. The CDR3 spans 14 residues. CDR3 sequence: CASSERMGFYEQYF. In DNA form, the CDR3 reads TGTGCCAGCAGCGAGAGAATGGGGTTCTACGAGCAGTACTTC.

This chain links TRBV19 with TRBJ1-1; D is possibly TRBD1 (5 bases). The V end was cut by 6 bases, the J end by 4 bases, with 12 bases between. Per the germline V gene, CDR1 is LNHDA and CDR2 is SQIVND (reference sequence). CDR3 length equals 13 residues. The CDR3 loop is CASRPTGGTEAFF. CDR3 sequence (DNA): TGTGCCAGTAGACCTACCGGGGGCACTGAAGCTTTCTTT.

The chain recombines TRBV5-1 with TRBJ1-5; D gene unclear. V dropped 4 bases and J dropped 0 bases, with 11 bases sitting between them. The length of the CDR3 is 15 residues. Per germline, CDR1 SGHRS and CDR2 YFSETQ. For the CDR3, the DNA is TGCGCCAGCAGCCAGGACGGGGTTAGCAATCAGCCCCAGCATTTT. Translating gives CASSQDGVSNQPQHF.

The chain carries TRBV27 and TRBJ1-1; the match to TRBD1 covers 11 bases. J lost 5 bases, V lost 6 bases, and 11 bases had no gene match. CDR3 length equals 16 residues. Per the germline V gene, CDR1 is MNHEY and CDR2 is SMNVEV (reference sequence). The CDR3 protein is CASSPPLGQGGTEAFF. CDR3 nucleotides: TGTGCCAGCAGCCCGCCCCTGGGACAGGGGGGGACTGAAGCTTTCTTT.

The rearrangement joins TRBV11-2 to TRBJ1-4, with 7 nucleotides matching TRBD1. CDR3 length: 16 residues. Germline CDR1 SGHAT, CDR2 FQNNGV. Trimming removed 6 bases from V and 0 bases from J; junction bases left unmatched: 7. The CDR3 region has the DNA TGTGCCAGCAGACTGACAGGGATCTCAACTAATGAAAAACTGTTTTTT. Translation: CASRLTGISTNEKLFF. The complete variable domain, with remaining parts taken from reference TRBV11-2 and TRBJ1-4, reads EAGVAQSPRYKIIEKRQSVAFWCNPISGHATLYWYQQILGQGPKLLIQFQNNGVVDDSQLPKDRFSAERLKGVDSTLKIQPAKLEDSAVYLCASRLTGISTNEKLFFGSGTQLSVL.

This chain connects TRBV7-3 to TRBJ2-3; D not certain. The CDR3 is 14 amino acids. From germline, CDR1 is SGHTA and CDR2 FQGTGA. V was pared by 1 base and J by 5 bases, with 10 bases between. The CDR3 is CASSLNGQEDTQYF. CDR3 DNA sequence: TGTGCCAGCAGCTTAAATGGTCAAGAAGATACGCAGTATTTT.

In its sample, this clone was seen once. The chain combines TRBV3-1 (or the pseudogene TRBV3-2) with TRBJ2-7; D remains unclear. V was trimmed by 1 base and J by 5 bases, leaving 6 bases between them. There are 12 residues in the CDR3. Per germline, CDR1 LGHDT and CDR2 YNNKEL (reference sequence). In nucleotides, the CDR3 is TGTGCCAGCAGCCAAGTAGGTAACGAGCAGTACTTC. Amino acids: CASSQVGNEQYF.

V and J are TRBV6-5 and TRBJ1-3; no clear D gene. The CDR3 spans 11 residues. CDR1 MNHEY and CDR2 SVGAGI come from the germline V gene. The CDR3, as DNA: TGTGCTAGTTTGGGTGGAAACACCATATATTTT. Its protein is CASLGGNTIYF.

The chain uses TRBV15 and TRBJ1-1; D unresolved. The CDR3 totals 14 residues. V lost 2 bases and J lost 6, with 13 bases in between. Per germline, CDR1 LNHNV and CDR2 YYDKDF (reference sequence). The CDR3 loop reads CATSRPLGRAEAFF. For the CDR3, the DNA is TGTGCCACCAGCAGACCTCTGGGGAGAGCTGAAGCTTTCTTT.

This chain joins TRBV19 and TRBJ1-1; a possible D gene is TRBD1 (6 bases). The germline CDR1 and CDR2 sequences are LNHDA and SQIVND (reference sequence). This CDR3 contains 15 residues. V lost 8 bases and J 1 base, leaving 17 bases between the germline ends. CDR3 sequence: CASHTRGFWNTEAFF. CDR3 coding DNA: TGTGCCAGTCATACCAGGGGATTCTGGAACACTGAAGCTTTCTTT.

This clone was recorded once. The chain recombines TRBV28 with TRBJ1-5; TRBD1 is a possible D gene (6 bases). CDR3 length: 15 amino acids. The ends were cut back, 6 bases at V and 1 base at J, with 13 bases in the middle. Germline V gene data show CDR1 as MDHEN and CDR2 as SYDVKM. The CDR3 coding sequence is TGTGCCAGCAGAACAGGACAGTCCAGCAATCAGCCCCAGCATTTT. Protein product: CASRTGQSSNQPQHF.

The genes are TRBV29-1 and TRBJ2-5; no firm D call. Trimming cost V 1 base and J 5 bases, with 11 bases left between them. From germline, CDR1 is SQVTM and CDR2 ANQGSEA. There are 13 residues in the CDR3. The CDR3 loop is CSVEGGREETQYF. CDR3 DNA: TGCAGCGTTGAAGGTGGGCGTGAGGAGACCCAGTACTTC.

The chain employs TRBV6-6 and TRBJ1-3, with D possibly matching TRBD1 (5 bases). The CDR3 is made up of 16 amino acids. Germline loops: CDR1 MNHNY, CDR2 SVGAGI (reference sequence). Trimming cost V 6 bases and J 0 bases, with 15 bases left between them. The CDR3 sequence: CASSRSDIRSGNTIYF. DNA for the CDR3: TGTGCCAGCAGCCGATCGGACATTCGCTCTGGAAACACCATATATTTT.

This chain connects TRBV18 to TRBJ2-7; D perhaps matches TRBD2 (7 bases). CDR1 and CDR2 (germline): KGHSH, LQKENI. Trimming shortened V by 3 bases and J by 7 bases, and 13 bases separated the two germline ends. The length of the CDR3 is 13 residues. DNA of the CDR3: TGTGCCAGCTCACCCCGGGGGGCAGGGGAGCAGTACTTC. Protein sequence: CASSPRGAGEQYF.

This chain joins TRBV7-3 and TRBJ2-5; 11 nucleotides agree with TRBD2. The CDR3 sequence is 15 residues long. The junction had 6 bases not matched to a gene; V was cut back by 5 bases and J by 4 bases. Germline values: CDR1 SGHTA, CDR2 FQGTGA. The CDR3 coding sequence is TGTGCCAGCAGCCCTAGCGGGAGGAGTACAGAGACCCAGTACTTC. It codes for CASSPSGRSTETQYF.

This chain uses TRBV7-9 with TRBJ1-2; no clear D. Trimming took off 5 bases at V and 8 bases at J, with 9 bases between the two ends. Per germline, CDR1 SEHNR and CDR2 FQNEAQ (reference sequence). This CDR3 has 11 residues. CDR3 nucleotides: TGTGCCAGCAGCGGTCAAAGGGGCTACACCTTC. Amino acids: CASSGQRGYTF.

A few counts support this clone. V is TRBV2 and J is TRBJ2-3; TRBD2 agrees at 16 bases. V lost 6 bases and J lost 1; bases outside the gene matches: 7. Germline loops: CDR1 SNHLY, CDR2 FYNNEI. The CDR3 runs 18 residues. In DNA, the CDR3 is TGTGCCAGCAGATCCGGGACTAGCGGGAGGGCGGGCACAGATACGCAGTATTTT. This codes for CASRSGTSGRAGTDTQYF.

J is TRBJ1-6 and V is TRBV10-2; D may be TRBD1 (5 bases). Deletions cut 4 bases from V and 7 bases from J, with 11 bases between. The CDR3 sequence is 14 residues long. Germline V gene lookup returns CDR1 WSHSY and CDR2 SAAADI. CDR3 sequence reads: CASSVGERNSPLHF. The CDR3, as DNA: TGCGCCAGCAGTGTAGGGGAGAGGAATTCACCCCTCCACTTT.

CDR3 coding DNA: TGTGCCAGCACCCCCCCGGGGCAGTCCACTGAAGCTTTCTTT. Translated, it gives CASTPPGQSTEAFF. The chain employs TRBV27 and TRBJ1-1; D is possibly TRBD1 (5 bases). CDR3 length equals 14 residues. Germline CDR1 is MNHEY and CDR2 is SMNVEV (reference sequence). Between the trimmed V and J ends, which lost 7 bases and 4 bases, there was a span of 16 bases.

In this sample, this clone turned up a few times. The CDR3 region has the DNA TGTGCCAGCAGCGTAGGGGGGGTGTCCTACGAGCAGTACTTC. Protein sequence: CASSVGGVSYEQYF. This chain joins TRBV9 and TRBJ2-7; D perhaps matches TRBD2 (6 bases). From germline, CDR1 is SGDLS and CDR2 YYNGEE. Trimming stripped 0 bases from V and 1 base from J, with 8 bases between. This CDR3 contains 14 residues.